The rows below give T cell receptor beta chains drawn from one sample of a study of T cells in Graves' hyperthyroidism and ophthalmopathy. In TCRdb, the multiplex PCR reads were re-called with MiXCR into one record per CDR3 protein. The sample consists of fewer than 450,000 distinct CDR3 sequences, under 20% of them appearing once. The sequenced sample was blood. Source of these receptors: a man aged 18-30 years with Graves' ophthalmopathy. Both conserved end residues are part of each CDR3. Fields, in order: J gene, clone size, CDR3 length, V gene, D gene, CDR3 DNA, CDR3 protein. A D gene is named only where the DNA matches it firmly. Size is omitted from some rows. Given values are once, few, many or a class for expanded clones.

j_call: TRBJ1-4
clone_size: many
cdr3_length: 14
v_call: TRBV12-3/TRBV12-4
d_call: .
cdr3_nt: TGTGCCAGCAGCTCCGGACGGGCTAATGAAAAACTGTTTTTT
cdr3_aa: CASSSGRANEKLFF

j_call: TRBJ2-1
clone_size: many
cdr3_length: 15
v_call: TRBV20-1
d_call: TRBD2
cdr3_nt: TGCAGTGCAACAGCGGCGGGGGACTCCTACAATGAGCAGTTCTTC
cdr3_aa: CSATAAGDSYNEQFF

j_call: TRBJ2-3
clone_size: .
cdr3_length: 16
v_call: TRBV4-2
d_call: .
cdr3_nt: TGTGCCAGCAGTCAAGGGGGATTTACTAGCACAGATACGCAGTATTTT
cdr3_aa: CASSQGGFTSTDTQYF

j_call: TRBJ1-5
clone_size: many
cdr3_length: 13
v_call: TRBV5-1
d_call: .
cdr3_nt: TGCGCCAGCAGCTTGGAAACCCGTGGGCCCCAGCATTTT
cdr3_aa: CASSLETRGPQHF

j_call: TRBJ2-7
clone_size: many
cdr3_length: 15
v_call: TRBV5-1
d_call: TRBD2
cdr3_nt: TGCGCCAGCAGCCCAAAAAGCGGGAGCTCCTACGAGCAGTACTTC
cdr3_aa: CASSPKSGSSYEQYF

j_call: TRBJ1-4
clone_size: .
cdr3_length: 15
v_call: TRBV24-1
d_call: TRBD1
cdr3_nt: TGTGCCACCAGTGATGCCGGGACAGGAGACGAAAAACTGTTTTTT
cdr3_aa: CATSDAGTGDEKLFF

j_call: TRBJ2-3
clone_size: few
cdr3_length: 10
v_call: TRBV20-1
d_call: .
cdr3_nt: TGCAGTGCTCGGGAAGATACGCAGTATTTT
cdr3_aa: CSAREDTQYF

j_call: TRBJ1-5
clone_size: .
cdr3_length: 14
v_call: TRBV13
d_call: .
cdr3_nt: TGTGCCAGCAGCTCCCGGTCCAACAATCAGCCCCAGCATTTT
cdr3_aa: CASSSRSNNQPQHF

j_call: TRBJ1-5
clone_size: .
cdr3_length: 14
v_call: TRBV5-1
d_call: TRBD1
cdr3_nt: TGCGCCAGCAGCATGAGACAGGGCCATCAGCCCCAGCATTTT
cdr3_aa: CASSMRQGHQPQHF

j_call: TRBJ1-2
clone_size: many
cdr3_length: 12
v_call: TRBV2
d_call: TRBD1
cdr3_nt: TGTGCCAGCAGTTGGGCAGGGGGTGGCTACACCTTC
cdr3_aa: CASSWAGGGYTF

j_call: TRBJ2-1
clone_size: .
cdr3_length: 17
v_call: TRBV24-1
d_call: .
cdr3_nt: TGTGCCACCAGTGACCCCCCCAGGACCGACTCCTACAATGAGCAGTTCTTC
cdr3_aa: CATSDPPRTDSYNEQFF

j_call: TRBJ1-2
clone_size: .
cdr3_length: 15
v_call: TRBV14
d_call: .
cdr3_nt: TGTGCCGCAGACAGGATCAACGGGTTGCGGTATGGCTACACCTTC
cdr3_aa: CAADRINGLRYGYTF

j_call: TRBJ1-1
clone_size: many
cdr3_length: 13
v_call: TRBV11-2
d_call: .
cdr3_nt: TGTGCCAGCAGCTTTCGACAGCTTTCTTTCACTTTCTTT
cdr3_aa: CASSFRQLSFTFF

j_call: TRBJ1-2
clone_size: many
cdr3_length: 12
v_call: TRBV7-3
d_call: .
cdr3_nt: TGTGCCAGCAGCGGGGGAGGACGCGGCTACACCTTC
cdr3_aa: CASSGGGRGYTF

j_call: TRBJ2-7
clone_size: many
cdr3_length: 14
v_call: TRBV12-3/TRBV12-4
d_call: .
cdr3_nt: TGTGCCAGCAGTACCTCAGACAGGTCTCAGGAGCAGTACTTC
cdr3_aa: CASSTSDRSQEQYF

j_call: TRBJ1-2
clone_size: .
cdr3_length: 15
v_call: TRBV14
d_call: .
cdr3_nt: TGTGCCAGCAGCCGACTGGGAGGGATCGACTATGGCTACACCTTC
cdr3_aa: CASSRLGGIDYGYTF

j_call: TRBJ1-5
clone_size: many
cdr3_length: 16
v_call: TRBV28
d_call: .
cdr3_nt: TGTGCCAGCACTGGAGGGGGGGGCTCCTTCAATCAGCCCCAGCATTTT
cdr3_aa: CASTGGGGSFNQPQHF

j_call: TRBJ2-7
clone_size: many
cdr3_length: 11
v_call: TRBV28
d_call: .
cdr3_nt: TGTGCCAGCAGTTTCCGGGTCGAGCAGTACTTC
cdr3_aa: CASSFRVEQYF

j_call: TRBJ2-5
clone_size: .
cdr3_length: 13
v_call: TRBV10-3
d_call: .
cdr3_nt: TGTGCCATCAGTACCGGGGTTCAAGAGACCCAGTACTTC
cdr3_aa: CAISTGVQETQYF

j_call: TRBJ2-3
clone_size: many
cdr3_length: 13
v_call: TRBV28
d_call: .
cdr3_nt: TGTGCCATCTCTTGGGGGGCGCAGGATACGCAGTATTTT
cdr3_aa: CAISWGAQDTQYF

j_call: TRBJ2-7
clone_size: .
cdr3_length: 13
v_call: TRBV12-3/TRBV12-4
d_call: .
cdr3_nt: TGTGCCAGCAGTTTTGGACGGCAGTTCGAGCAGTACTTC
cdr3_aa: CASSFGRQFEQYF

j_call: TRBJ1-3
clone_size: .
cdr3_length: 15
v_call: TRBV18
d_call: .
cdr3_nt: TGTGCCAGCTCACCACTGGATATCGCCGGAAACACCATATATTTT
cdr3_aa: CASSPLDIAGNTIYF

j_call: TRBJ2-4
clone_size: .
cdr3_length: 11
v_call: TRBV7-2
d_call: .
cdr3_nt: TGTGCCAGCAGCGCGACCGCTATTCAGTACTTC
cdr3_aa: CASSATAIQYF

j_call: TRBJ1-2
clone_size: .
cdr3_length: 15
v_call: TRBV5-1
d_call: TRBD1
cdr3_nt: TGCGCGAGCAGCTTAATACCCGACAGGGAGTATGGCTACACCTTC
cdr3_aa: CASSLIPDREYGYTF

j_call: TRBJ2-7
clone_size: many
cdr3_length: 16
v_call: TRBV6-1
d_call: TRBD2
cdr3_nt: TGTGCCAGCAGTTTGGCTTTGGGACTAGCCTCCTACGAGCAGTACTTC
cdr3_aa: CASSLALGLASYEQYF

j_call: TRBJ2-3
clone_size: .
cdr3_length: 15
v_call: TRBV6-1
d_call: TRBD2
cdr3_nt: TGTGCCAGCAGCAGGCGGGGGGAAAGCACAGATACGCAGTATTTT
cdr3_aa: CASSRRGESTDTQYF